This T cell receptor (beta chain) emerged from a study of T-cell reconstitution after alpha-beta-depleted transplantation in children (dated by TCRdb to the mid-2010s). As for the study more broadly: T-cell immune reconstitution after TCRalphabeta/CD19-depleted allogeneic hematopoietic cell transplantation in children was quantitatively tracked in the study by means of TCR repertoire profiling. Overall results and qualifications from the work: The apparently early recovery of alphabetaT-cell counts about two months after transplant reportedly depended on only several hundred rapidly expanded clones that came from non-depleted graft cells. In some patients, high TCRbeta diversity at day 60 was attributed to recipient T cells and intrathymic progenitors that had survived conditioning. Over the following months the frequencies of hyperexpanded clones went down, and after one year T-cell counts and TCRbeta diversity were mostly credited to newly produced T cells.

Interpreted using the paper, the treatment or condition label stands for: allogeneic hematopoietic cell transplantation with graft depleted of TCRalphabeta T cells and CD19 B cells. The transplant recipients were children given TCRalphabeta/CD19-depleted allogeneic hematopoietic cell grafts. This clonotype was seen a few times. Its recognized antigen is unknown. The sample holds no much larger clone one base away, and base qualities are not on file. The library was generated by PCR. These reads were obtained on an Illumina HiSeq 2500. Molecular barcoding was employed in the preparation of TCR libraries, with unique molecular identifiers being used to normalize TCRbeta repertoire quantification. TCRdb trimmed public reads at Q25 via fastp, called clones via MiXCR and kept in-frame beta chains. Each CDR3 protein appears once, grouped with its most common genes and DNA. The sample includes about 590,000 distinct CDR3 sequences, with 10% to 15% observed a single time. Of the sample, roughly 2.3% is held by the ten largest clones.

The receptor was isolated from a male patient younger than 18 who had a stem cell transplant for acute myeloid leukemia, so the T cells may come from the graft donor. Material: PBMCs, mostly from graft donor cells, obtained 360 days after TCRalphabeta/CD19-depleted stem cell transplant.

CDR3 protein: CSVVGKGGEKLFF. The DNA sequence reads TGCAGCGTTGTGGGTAAGGGAGGTGAAAAACTGTTTTTT. The sequence joins TRBV29-1 to TRBJ1-4, with no D gene named confidently. The CDR3 spans 13 residues, from the cysteine through the phenylalanine. Only the CDR3 region is kept as DNA, spanning 39 bases read in frame from base 1. The CDR1 and CDR2 encoded by the germline V gene are SQVTM and ANQGSEA. V and J lose 4 bases and 7 bases, and a span of 13 bases separates them.